This T cell receptor (beta chain) is from a study of control samples from healthy donors and cancer patients. V was clipped by 1 base and J by 3 bases, with 10 bases between them. CDR1 and CDR2 (germline): SGHRS, YFSETQ. The CDR3 runs 14 residues. This clone showed up just once. Here immunoSEQ multiplex PCR was the method, and the copy in TCRdb shows in-frame clones only, minus some. The profile shows over 10,000 clones, about 92% of them singletons. The genes are TRBV5-1 and TRBJ1-1; unclear D gene. The clonotype comes from a man aged 80 or over with lung cancer. Specimen: PBMCs. CDR3 bases: TGCGCCAGCAGCTTGAGTCTAGTCGACACTGAAGCTTTCTTT. Its translation: CASSLSLVDTEAFF.